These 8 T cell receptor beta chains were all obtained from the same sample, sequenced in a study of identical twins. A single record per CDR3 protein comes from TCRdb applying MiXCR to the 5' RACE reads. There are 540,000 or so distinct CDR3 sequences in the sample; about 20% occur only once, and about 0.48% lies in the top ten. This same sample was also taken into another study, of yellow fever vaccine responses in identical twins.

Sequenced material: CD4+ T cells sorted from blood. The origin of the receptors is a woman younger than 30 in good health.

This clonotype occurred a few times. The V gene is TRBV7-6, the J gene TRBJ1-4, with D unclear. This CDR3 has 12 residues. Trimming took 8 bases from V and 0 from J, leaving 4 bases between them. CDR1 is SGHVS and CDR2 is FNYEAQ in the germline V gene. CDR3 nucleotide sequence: TGTGCCAGCGCTACAACTAATGAAAAACTGTTTTTT. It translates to CASATTNEKLFF.

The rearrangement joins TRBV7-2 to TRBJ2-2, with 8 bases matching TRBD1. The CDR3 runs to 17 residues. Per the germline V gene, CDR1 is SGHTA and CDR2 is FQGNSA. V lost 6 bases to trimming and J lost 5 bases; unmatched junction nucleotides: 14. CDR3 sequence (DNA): TGTGCCAGCAGTTCTTTTCGTGGACAGGGACGAACCGGGGAGCTGTTTTTT. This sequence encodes CASSSFRGQGRTGELFF.

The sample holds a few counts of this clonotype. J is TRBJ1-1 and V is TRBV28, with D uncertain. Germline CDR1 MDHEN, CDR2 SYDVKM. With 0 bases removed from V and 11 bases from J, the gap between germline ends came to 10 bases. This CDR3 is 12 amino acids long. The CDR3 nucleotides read TGTGCCAGCAGTTTATGGGGAACTCGGGCTTTCTTT. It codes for CASSLWGTRAFF.

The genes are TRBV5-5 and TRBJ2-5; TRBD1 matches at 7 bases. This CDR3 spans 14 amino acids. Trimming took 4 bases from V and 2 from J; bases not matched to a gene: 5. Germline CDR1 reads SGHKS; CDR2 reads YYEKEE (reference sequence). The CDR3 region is CASSTTGIQETQYF. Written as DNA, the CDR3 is TGTGCCAGCAGCACGACAGGGATACAAGAGACCCAGTACTTC.

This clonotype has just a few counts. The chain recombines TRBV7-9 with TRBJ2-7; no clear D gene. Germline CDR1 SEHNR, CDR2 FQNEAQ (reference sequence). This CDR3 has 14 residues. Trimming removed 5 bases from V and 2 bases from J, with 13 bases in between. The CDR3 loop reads CASSLDRPTYEQYF. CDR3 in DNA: TGTGCCAGCAGCCTGGACCGCCCCACCTACGAGCAGTACTTC.

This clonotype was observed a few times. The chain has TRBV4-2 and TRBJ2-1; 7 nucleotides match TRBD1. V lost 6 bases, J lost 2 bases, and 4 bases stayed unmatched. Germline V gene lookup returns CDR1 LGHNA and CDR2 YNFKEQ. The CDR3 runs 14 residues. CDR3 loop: CASRPGQPYNEQFF. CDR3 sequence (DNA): TGTGCCAGCAGACCGGGACAGCCCTACAATGAGCAGTTCTTC.

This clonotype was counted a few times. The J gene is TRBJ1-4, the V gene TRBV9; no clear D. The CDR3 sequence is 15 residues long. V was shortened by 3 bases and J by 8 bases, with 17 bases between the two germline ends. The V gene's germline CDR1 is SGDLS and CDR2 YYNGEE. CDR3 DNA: TGTGCCAGCAGCGCAAACGGGCCCCCTGGGGAAAAACTGTTTTTT. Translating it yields CASSANGPPGEKLFF.

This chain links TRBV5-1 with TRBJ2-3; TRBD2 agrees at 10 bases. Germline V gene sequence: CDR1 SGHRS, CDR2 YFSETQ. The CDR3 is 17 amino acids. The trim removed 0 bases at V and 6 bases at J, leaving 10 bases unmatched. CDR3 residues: CASSLVLAGGTGDTQYF. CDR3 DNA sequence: TGCGCCAGCAGCTTGGTTTTAGCGGGGGGAACCGGCGATACGCAGTATTTT.